This TCR beta chain was retrieved from a study of control samples from healthy donors and cancer patients. Clones were read by immunoSEQ multiplex PCR, and TCRdb kept only the in-frame ones, dropping some. The data contain 45,000 to 60,000 clones, around 94% of them seen just once; the ten biggest clones take up roughly 4%. Sequenced sample: blood. The receptor's source is a man aged 25 to 40 in good health.

In DNA, the CDR3 is TGTGCCAGTACCCCGGGACCAATAACGAACACCGGGGAGCTGTTTTTT. Translated: CASTPGPITNTGELFF. The gene calls are TRBV19 and TRBJ2-2; D may be TRBD1 or TRBD2 (5 bases each). The V and J ends lost 7 bases and 0 bases respectively, with 15 bases between them. The V gene's germline CDR1 is LNHDA and CDR2 SQIVND (reference sequence). This CDR3 spans 16 amino acids.